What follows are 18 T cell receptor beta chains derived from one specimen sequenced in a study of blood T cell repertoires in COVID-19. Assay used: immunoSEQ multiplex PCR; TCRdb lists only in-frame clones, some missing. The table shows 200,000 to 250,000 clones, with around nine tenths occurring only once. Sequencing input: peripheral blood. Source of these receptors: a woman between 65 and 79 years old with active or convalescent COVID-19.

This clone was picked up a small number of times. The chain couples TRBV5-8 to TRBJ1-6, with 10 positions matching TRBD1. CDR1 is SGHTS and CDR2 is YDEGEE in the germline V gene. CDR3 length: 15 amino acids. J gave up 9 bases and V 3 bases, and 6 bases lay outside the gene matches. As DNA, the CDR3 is TGTGCCAGCAGCTCGGGACAGGGGTACGTTTCACCCCTCCACTTT. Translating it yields CASSSGQGYVSPLHF.

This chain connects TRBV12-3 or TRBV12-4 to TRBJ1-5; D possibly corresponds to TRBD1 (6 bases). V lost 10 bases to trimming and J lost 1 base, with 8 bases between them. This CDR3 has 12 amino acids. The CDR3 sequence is CATGQSNQPQHF. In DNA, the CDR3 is TGTGCCACCGGACAGAGCAATCAGCCCCAGCATTTT.

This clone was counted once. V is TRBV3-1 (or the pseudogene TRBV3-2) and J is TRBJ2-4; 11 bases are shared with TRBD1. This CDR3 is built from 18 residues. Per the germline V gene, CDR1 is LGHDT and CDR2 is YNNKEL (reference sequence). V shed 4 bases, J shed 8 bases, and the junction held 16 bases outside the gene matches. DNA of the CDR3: TGTGCCAGCAGCCCAACGGCCCCCGGTGGACAGGGGGCGGACATTCAGTACTTC. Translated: CASSPTAPGGQGADIQYF.

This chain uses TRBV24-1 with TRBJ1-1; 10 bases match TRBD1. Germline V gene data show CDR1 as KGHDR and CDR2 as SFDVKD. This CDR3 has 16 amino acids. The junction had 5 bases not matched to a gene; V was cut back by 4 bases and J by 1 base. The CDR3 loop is CATSEDRGFGNTEAFF. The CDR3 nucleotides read TGTGCCACCAGTGAGGACAGGGGGTTTGGGAACACTGAAGCTTTCTTT.

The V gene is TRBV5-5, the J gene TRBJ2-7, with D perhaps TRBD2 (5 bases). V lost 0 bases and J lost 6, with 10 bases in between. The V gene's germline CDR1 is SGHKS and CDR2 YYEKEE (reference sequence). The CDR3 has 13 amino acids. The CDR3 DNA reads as TGTGCCAGCAGCTTGGGAGCCCGGGGCGAGCAGTACTTC. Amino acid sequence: CASSLGARGEQYF.

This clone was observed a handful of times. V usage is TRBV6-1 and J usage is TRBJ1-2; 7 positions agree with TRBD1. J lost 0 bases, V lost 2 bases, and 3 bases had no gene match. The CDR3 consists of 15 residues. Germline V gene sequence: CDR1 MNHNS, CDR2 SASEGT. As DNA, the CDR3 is TGTGCCAGCAGTGAACCGGGACAGCCTAACTATGGCTACACCTTC. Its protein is CASSEPGQPNYGYTF.

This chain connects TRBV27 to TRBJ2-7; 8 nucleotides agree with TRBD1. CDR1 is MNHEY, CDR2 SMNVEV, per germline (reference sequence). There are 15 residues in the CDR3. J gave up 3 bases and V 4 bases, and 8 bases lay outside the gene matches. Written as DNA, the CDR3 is TGTGCCAGCAGTTCCTGGGACAGGACCAACTACGAGCAGTACTTC. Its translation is CASSSWDRTNYEQYF.

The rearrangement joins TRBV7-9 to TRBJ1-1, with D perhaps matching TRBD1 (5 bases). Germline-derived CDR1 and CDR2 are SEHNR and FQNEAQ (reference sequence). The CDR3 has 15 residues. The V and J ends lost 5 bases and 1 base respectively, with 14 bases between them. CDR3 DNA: TGTGCCAGCAGCACACGCGACAGACCGAACACTGAAGCTTTCTTT. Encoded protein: CASSTRDRPNTEAFF.

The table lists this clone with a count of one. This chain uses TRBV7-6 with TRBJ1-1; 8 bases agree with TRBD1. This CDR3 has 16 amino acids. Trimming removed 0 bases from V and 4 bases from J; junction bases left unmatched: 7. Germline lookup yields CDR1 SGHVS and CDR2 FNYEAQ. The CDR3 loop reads CASSLASGTGVTEAFF. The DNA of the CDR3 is TGTGCCAGCAGCTTAGCCTCCGGGACAGGCGTCACTGAAGCTTTCTTT.

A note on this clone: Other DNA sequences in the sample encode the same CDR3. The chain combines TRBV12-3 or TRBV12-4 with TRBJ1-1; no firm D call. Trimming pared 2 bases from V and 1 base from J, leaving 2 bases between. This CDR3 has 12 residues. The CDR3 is CASSLQNTEAFF. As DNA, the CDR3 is TGTGCCAGCAGTTTACAGAACACTGAAGCTTTCTTT.

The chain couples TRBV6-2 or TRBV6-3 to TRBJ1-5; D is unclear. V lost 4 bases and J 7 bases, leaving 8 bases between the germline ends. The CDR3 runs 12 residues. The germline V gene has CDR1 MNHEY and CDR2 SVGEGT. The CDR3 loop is CASSSPSQPQHF. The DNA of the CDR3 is TGTGCCAGCAGTTCTCCAAGCCAGCCCCAGCATTTT.

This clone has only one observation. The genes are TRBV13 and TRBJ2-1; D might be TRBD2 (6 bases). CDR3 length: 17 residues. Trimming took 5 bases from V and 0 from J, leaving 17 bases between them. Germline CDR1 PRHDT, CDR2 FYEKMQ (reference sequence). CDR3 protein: CASSVVRGTSSYNEQFF. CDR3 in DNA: TGTGCCAGCAGCGTAGTTCGGGGGACGAGCTCCTACAATGAGCAGTTCTTC.

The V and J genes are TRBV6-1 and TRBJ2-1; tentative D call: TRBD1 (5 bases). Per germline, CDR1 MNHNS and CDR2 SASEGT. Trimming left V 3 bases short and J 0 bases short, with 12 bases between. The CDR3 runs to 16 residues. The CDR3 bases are TGTGCCAGCAGTGACTGGGGCTCTGTCTCCTACAATGAGCAGTTCTTC. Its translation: CASSDWGSVSYNEQFF.

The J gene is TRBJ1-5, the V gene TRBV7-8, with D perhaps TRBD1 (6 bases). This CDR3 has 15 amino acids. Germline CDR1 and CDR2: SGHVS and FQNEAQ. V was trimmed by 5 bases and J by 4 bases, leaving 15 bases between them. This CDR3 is CASSPQGSLNQPQHF. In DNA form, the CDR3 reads TGTGCCAGCAGCCCACAGGGAAGTTTAAATCAGCCCCAGCATTTT.

CDR3: CASSPGVAGSYTF. The CDR3 region has the DNA TGTGCCAGCAGCCCGGGGGTAGCTGGCAGCTACACCTTC. This rearrangement joins TRBV9 to TRBJ1-2; maybe TRBD1 (5 bases). V gave up 4 bases and J gave up 9 bases, with 16 bases separating them. Germline V CDR1 and CDR2: SGDLS, YYNGEE. The CDR3 runs 13 residues.

The CDR3 sequence is CASSLGLALEDTQYF. DNA of the CDR3: TGTGCCAGCAGCTTAGGACTAGCTCTTGAGGATACGCAGTATTTT. The J gene is TRBJ2-3, the V gene TRBV7-8; 7 bases align to TRBD2. Germline CDR1 is SGHVS and CDR2 is FQNEAQ. This CDR3 comprises 15 residues. J gave up 6 bases and V 1 base, and 7 bases lay outside the gene matches.

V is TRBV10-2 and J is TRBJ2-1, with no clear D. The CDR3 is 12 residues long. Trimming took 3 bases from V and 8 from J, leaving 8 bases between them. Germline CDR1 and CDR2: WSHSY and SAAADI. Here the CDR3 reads CASSELVHEQFF. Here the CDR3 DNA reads TGCGCCAGCAGTGAATTAGTCCATGAGCAGTTCTTC.

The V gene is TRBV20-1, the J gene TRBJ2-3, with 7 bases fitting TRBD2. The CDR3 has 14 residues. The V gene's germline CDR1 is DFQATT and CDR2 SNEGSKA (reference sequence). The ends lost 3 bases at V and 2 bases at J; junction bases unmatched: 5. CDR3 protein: CSASSSGATDTQYF. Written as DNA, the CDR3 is TGCAGTGCTAGTTCGAGCGGGGCCACAGATACGCAGTATTTT.